These T cell receptor beta chains were read from a single sample in a study of identical twins. TCRdb independently ran MiXCR on the 5' RACE reads; one entry per CDR3 protein. The table shows around 1.7 million distinct CDR3 sequences, with more than 30% occurring only once. The specimen was cord blood. All receptors derive from a newborn girl in good health. Each CDR3 is given without its conserved first and last residue. For some rows the clone size is stated as once, few or many, or as a class when expanded; others skip it.

CDR3aa: SASHPTGGALNEKLF
abundance: NA
v_gene: TRBV20-1
len: 15

CDR3aa: ASSQDHWAGGPSTDTQY
abundance: NA
v_gene: TRBV3-1
len: 17

CDR3aa: ASGTGLTDTQY
abundance: few
v_gene: TRBV12-5
len: 11

CDR3aa: ASSLSLQRGGADTQY
abundance: once
v_gene: TRBV2
len: 15

CDR3aa: SATRQVGTYNSPLH
abundance: few
v_gene: TRBV20-1
len: 14

CDR3aa: SVSPYRVRPFVRYEQY
abundance: few
v_gene: TRBV20-1
len: 16

CDR3aa: SARASPYTQY
abundance: NA
v_gene: TRBV20-1
len: 10

CDR3aa: ASSPTGTLRYEQY
abundance: few
v_gene: TRBV4-1
len: 13

CDR3aa: ASSEAGEWEQY
abundance: NA
v_gene: TRBV6-1
len: 11

CDR3aa: ASSLAADTSGTGELF
abundance: NA
v_gene: TRBV5-1
len: 15

CDR3aa: ASSLRRRQETQY
abundance: many
v_gene: TRBV7-2
len: 12

CDR3aa: ASSRASGVKYEQY
abundance: few
v_gene: TRBV6-2/TRBV6-3
len: 13

CDR3aa: ASSLGTYQPQH
abundance: NA
v_gene: TRBV7-9
len: 11

CDR3aa: ASSQEVLAGANEQY
abundance: few
v_gene: TRBV3-1
len: 14

CDR3aa: ASSQALGQARSNTGELF
abundance: NA
v_gene: TRBV4-2
len: 17

CDR3aa: AISEASGGSGKDTQY
abundance: few
v_gene: TRBV10-3
len: 15

CDR3aa: SAGRDSTDTQY
abundance: many
v_gene: TRBV20-1
len: 11

CDR3aa: SACDGGSYEQY
abundance: NA
v_gene: TRBV29-1
len: 11

CDR3aa: ASSRTGATTDTQY
abundance: few
v_gene: TRBV12-3/TRBV12-4
len: 13

CDR3aa: ASGPRQGEQY
abundance: few
v_gene: TRBV6-6
len: 10

CDR3aa: ASSKEVEPEQF
abundance: NA
v_gene: TRBV21-1
len: 11

CDR3aa: ATRGARNTEAF
abundance: NA
v_gene: TRBV10-3
len: 11

CDR3aa: ASSYGQGPDTQY
abundance: many
v_gene: TRBV6-6
len: 12

CDR3aa: ASSLTGLRLAGDTDTQY
abundance: NA
v_gene: TRBV7-9
len: 17

CDR3aa: ASRRTLTTDTQY
abundance: few
v_gene: TRBV28
len: 12

CDR3aa: ASSDTGTVTYEQY
abundance: many
v_gene: TRBV25-1
len: 13

CDR3aa: ASSEFDRPNQPQH
abundance: NA
v_gene: TRBV6-1
len: 13

CDR3aa: ASSLRYYQETQY
abundance: few
v_gene: TRBV5-1
len: 12

CDR3aa: SVSAVNTGELF
abundance: NA
v_gene: TRBV29-1
len: 11

CDR3aa: ASSLSRFQETQY
abundance: few
v_gene: TRBV2
len: 12

CDR3aa: ASSLRRYDGYT
abundance: NA
v_gene: TRBV7-2
len: 11

CDR3aa: ASSATKSIQF
abundance: NA
v_gene: TRBV5-6
len: 10

CDR3aa: ASSPQTPLVAGRVNEQF
abundance: NA
v_gene: TRBV28
len: 17

CDR3aa: SARGGTDLYGYT
abundance: NA
v_gene: TRBV20-1
len: 12

CDR3aa: ASSFGNRDGDEQY
abundance: few
v_gene: TRBV28
len: 13

CDR3aa: ASSLGTSNEQY
abundance: many
v_gene: TRBV12-3/TRBV12-4
len: 11

CDR3aa: ASRLETGSDTQY
abundance: NA
v_gene: TRBV6-1
len: 12

CDR3aa: AIRITLAGAQGNEQV
abundance: NA
v_gene: TRBV10-3
len: 15

CDR3aa: ASSERTWASYEQY
abundance: few
v_gene: TRBV11-1
len: 13

CDR3aa: AISEEGLGSYEQY
abundance: NA
v_gene: TRBV10-3
len: 13

CDR3aa: SESRRVGYT
abundance: NA
v_gene: TRBV20-1
len: 9

CDR3aa: AISELGQGRTEAF
abundance: NA
v_gene: TRBV10-3
len: 13

CDR3aa: ASRDGTSSYEQY
abundance: NA
v_gene: TRBV12-3/TRBV12-4
len: 12

CDR3aa: ASSGFLAGGPSSYEQY
abundance: NA
v_gene: TRBV28
len: 16

CDR3aa: ASSLWTNGQY
abundance: NA
v_gene: TRBV28
len: 10

CDR3aa: ASSYHRNSNTEAF
abundance: NA
v_gene: TRBV11-2
len: 13

CDR3aa: ASTLLAGYYNEQF
abundance: NA
v_gene: TRBV9
len: 13

CDR3aa: ASSPNTGNQPQH
abundance: few
v_gene: TRBV27
len: 12

CDR3aa: ASTMTGQGNTEAF
abundance: few
v_gene: TRBV6-1
len: 13

CDR3aa: VISGVDNEQF
abundance: NA
v_gene: TRBV10-3
len: 10

CDR3aa: ASSVVPRYHTGELF
abundance: NA
v_gene: TRBV9
len: 14

CDR3aa: SARDRLAGGLYNEQF
abundance: many
v_gene: TRBV20-1
len: 15

CDR3aa: ASRLNRNRDIQY
abundance: few
v_gene: TRBV6-6
len: 12

CDR3aa: ASSLYPLAGGLQETQY
abundance: NA
v_gene: TRBV27
len: 16

CDR3aa: ASSRYDTTYEQY
abundance: NA
v_gene: TRBV18
len: 12

CDR3aa: SVDSVGNTGELF
abundance: NA
v_gene: TRBV29-1
len: 12

CDR3aa: SAVRYRGFNEKLF
abundance: once
v_gene: TRBV20-1
len: 13

CDR3aa: ASSQPLEQF
abundance: NA
v_gene: TRBV23-1
len: 9

CDR3aa: ASSVRAPGSYNSPLH
abundance: NA
v_gene: TRBV14
len: 15

CDR3aa: ASSQGKTATFSGETQY
abundance: few
v_gene: TRBV21-1
len: 16